One T cell receptor beta chain is described in this entry. The sample is drawn from a study of cytomegalovirus exposure and HLA in healthy donors. PCR involved 60 Vbeta and 13 Jbeta primers. Only in-frame clones appear in the TCRdb table, and some are missing; sequencing was by immunoSEQ multiplex PCR. The sample has 150,000 to 200,000 clones, approximately 80% seen once. Germline-derived CDR1 and CDR2 are SGHDT and YYEEEE. V was shortened by 2 bases and J by 1 base, with 10 bases between the two germline ends. CDR3 size: 15 residues. Material for sequencing was PBMCs. The source of this sequence is a woman in her 40s in good health and CMV-seronegative. The rearrangement joins TRBV5-6 to TRBJ1-3; weak D call: TRBD1 (5 bases). The CDR3 reads CASSFGGSSGNTIYF. For the CDR3, the DNA is TGTGCCAGCAGCTTTGGGGGGTCATCTGGAAACACCATATATTTT.